This T cell receptor (beta chain) was sequenced in a study of shared clonotypes between healthy human individuals. Overall study findings and caveats: Naive CD4 clonotype sharing across a few donors was about 5%.

With respect to this clone: No antigen is known for it.

Some clones are missing from TCRdb's copy, which holds only in-frame ones; the method was immunoSEQ multiplex PCR. This sample yields around 2.5 million clones, of which 93% are seen a single time; roughly 0.39% belongs to the top ten. Germline V gene sequence: CDR1 MDHEN, CDR2 SYDVKM. V dropped 6 bases and J dropped 5 bases, with 10 bases sitting between them. This CDR3 has 12 residues. Material for sequencing was naive CD4+ T cells from PBMCs. The subset is: CD45RA+ positively selected. The chain carries TRBV28 and TRBJ2-5; D is ambiguous. This clonotype was obtained from a man between 18 and 35 years old in good health. Some clones in this sample may be carry-over from other donors' samples. The CDR3 loop reads CASRRTLETQYF. The CDR3 DNA follows: TGTGCCAGCAGACGAACCTTGGAGACCCAGTACTTC.